Given below is one T cell receptor beta chain in context. Authors' analysis steps: Reference gene primer amplification in the assay estimated nucleated cell counts. Assay: immunoSEQ multiplex PCR; the TCRdb copy retains only in-frame clones and omits some. V, J and clone size are taken as reported in that table, and D and trimming were inferred from the DNA itself. The data hold over 300,000 clones, with over 75% observed a single time. Germline lookup yields CDR1 SGHDN and CDR2 FVKESK. This CDR3 contains 14 residues. V shed 1 base, J shed 3 bases, and the junction held 2 bases outside the gene matches. This entry comes from a study of blood T cell repertoires in COVID-19.

The receptor's source is a woman aged 18 to 35 who had recovered from COVID-19. Specimen: PBMCs or T cells enriched from blood (not recorded which). This chain connects TRBV14 to TRBJ2-7; 8 bases match TRBD1. CDR3 residues: CASSQGTGLYEQYF. CDR3 nucleotide sequence: TGTGCCAGCAGCCAAGGGACAGGGCTCTACGAGCAGTACTTC.